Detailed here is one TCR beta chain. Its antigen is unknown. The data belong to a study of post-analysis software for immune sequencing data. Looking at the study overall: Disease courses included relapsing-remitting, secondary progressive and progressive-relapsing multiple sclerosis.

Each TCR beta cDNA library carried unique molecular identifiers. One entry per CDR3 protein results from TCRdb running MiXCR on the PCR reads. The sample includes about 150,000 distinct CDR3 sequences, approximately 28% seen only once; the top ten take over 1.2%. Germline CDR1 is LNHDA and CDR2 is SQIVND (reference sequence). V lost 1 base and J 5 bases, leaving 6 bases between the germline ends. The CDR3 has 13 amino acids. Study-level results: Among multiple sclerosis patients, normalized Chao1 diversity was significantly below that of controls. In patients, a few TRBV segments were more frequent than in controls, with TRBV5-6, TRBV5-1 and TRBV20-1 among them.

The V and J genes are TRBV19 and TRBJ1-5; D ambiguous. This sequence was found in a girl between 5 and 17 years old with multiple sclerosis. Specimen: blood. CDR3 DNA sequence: TGTGCCAGTAGTATAGCCAGCTATCAGCCCCAGCATTTT. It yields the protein CASSIASYQPQHF.